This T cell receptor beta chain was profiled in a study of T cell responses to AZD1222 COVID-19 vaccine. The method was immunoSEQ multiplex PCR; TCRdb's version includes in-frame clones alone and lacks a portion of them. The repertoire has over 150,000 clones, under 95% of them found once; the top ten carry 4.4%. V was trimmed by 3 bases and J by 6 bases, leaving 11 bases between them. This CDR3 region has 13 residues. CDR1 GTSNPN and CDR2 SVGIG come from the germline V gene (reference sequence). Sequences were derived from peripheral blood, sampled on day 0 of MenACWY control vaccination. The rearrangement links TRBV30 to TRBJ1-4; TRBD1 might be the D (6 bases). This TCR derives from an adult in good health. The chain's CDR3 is CAWRGGLDEKLFF. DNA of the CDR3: TGTGCCTGGAGGGGGGGGCTTGATGAAAAACTGTTTTTT.